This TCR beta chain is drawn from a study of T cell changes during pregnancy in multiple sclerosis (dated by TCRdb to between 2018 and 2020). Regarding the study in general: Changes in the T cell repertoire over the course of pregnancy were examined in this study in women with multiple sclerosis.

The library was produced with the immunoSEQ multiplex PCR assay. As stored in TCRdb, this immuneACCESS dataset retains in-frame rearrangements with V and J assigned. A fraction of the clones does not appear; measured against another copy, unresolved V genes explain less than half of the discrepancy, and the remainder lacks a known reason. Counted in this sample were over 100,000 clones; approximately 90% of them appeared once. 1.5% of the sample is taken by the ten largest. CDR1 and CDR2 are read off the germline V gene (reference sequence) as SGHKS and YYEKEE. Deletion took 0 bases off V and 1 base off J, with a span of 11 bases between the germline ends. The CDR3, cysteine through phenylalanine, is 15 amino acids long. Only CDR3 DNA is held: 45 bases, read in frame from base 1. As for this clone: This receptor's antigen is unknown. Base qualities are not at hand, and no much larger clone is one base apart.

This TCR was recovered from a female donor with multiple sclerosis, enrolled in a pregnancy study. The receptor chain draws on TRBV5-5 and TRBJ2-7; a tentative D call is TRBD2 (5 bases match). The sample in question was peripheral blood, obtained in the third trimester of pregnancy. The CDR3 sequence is CASSLVGGGSYEQYF. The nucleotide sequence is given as TGTGCCAGCAGCTTGGTCGGAGGCGGGTCCTACGAGCAGTACTTC.